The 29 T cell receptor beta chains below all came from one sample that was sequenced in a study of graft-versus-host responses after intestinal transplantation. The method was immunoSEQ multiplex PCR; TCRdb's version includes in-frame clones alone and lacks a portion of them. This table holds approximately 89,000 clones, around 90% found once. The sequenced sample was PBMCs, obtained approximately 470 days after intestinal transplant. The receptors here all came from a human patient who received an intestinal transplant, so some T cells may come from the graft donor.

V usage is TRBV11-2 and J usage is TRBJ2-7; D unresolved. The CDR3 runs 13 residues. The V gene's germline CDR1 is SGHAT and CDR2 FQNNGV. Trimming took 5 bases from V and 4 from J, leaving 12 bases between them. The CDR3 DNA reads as TGTGCCAGCAGCCCCGGCAGCCTTTACGAGCAGTACTTC. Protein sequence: CASSPGSLYEQYF.

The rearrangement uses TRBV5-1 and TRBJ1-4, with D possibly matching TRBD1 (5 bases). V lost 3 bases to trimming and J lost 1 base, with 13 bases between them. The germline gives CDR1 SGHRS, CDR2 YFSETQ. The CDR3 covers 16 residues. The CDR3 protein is CASSWGRDGTNEKLFF. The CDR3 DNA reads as TGCGCCAGCAGCTGGGGCAGGGATGGAACTAATGAAAAACTGTTTTTT. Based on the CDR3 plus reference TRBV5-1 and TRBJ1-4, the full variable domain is KAGVTQTPRYLIKTRGQQVTLSCSPISGHRSVSWYQQTPGQGLQFLFEYFSETQRNKGNFPGRFSGRQFSNSRSEMNVSTLELGDSALYLCASSWGRDGTNEKLFFGSGTQLSVL.

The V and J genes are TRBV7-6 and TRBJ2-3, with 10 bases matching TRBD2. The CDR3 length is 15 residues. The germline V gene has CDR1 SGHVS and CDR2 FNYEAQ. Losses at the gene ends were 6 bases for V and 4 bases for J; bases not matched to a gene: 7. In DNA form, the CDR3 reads TGTGCCAGCAGTTCAGCGGGGGGGCGTCCAGATACGCAGTATTTT. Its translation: CASSSAGGRPDTQYF.

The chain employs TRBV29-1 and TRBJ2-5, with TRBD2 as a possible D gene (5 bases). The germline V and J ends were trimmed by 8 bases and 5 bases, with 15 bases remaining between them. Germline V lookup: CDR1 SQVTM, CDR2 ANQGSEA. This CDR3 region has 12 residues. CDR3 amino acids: CSLAAGGETQYF. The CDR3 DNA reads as TGCAGCCTGGCGGCAGGCGGGGAGACCCAGTACTTC.

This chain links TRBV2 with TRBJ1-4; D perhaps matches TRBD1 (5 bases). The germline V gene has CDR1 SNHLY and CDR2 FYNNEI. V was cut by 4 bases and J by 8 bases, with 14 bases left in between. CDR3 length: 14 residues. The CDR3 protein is CASSVAGWEEKLFF. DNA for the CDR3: TGTGCCAGCAGTGTGGCAGGGTGGGAAGAAAAACTGTTTTTT.

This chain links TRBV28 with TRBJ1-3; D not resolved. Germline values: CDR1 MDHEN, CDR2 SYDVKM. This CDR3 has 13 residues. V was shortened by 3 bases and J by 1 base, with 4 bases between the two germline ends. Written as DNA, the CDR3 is TGTGCCAGCAGTTTGGGTTCTGGAAACACCATATATTTT. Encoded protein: CASSLGSGNTIYF.

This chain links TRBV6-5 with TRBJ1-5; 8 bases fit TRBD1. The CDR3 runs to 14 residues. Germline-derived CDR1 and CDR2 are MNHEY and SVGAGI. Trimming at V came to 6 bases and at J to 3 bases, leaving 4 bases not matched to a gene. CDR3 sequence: CASRTTGDNQPQHF. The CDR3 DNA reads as TGTGCCAGCAGGACGACAGGGGACAATCAGCCCCAGCATTTT.

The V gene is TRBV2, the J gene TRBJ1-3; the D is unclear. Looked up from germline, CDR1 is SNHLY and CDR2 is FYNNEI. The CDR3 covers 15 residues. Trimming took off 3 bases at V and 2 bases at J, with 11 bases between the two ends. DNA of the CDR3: TGTGCCAGCAGTGATTATGGGCAGGCTGGAAACACCATATATTTT. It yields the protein CASSDYGQAGNTIYF.

The CDR3 region has the DNA TGTGCCAGCAACAACGGGGGGTTTGAGACCCAGTACTTC. Its protein product is CASNNGGFETQYF. The chain combines TRBV6-5 with TRBJ2-5; 7 bases match TRBD2. This CDR3 contains 13 residues. The V segment lost 7 bases and the J segment 5 bases; nucleotides outside the gene matches: 7. The germline V gene encodes CDR1 MNHEY and CDR2 SVGAGI.

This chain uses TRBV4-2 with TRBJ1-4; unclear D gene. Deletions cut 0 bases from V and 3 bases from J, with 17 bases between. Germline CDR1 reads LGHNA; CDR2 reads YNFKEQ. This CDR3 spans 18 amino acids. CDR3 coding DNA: TGTGCCAGCAGCCAAGAAGGAGGAGGGAGTAGGGCTAATGAAAAACTGTTTTTT. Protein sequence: CASSQEGGGSRANEKLFF.

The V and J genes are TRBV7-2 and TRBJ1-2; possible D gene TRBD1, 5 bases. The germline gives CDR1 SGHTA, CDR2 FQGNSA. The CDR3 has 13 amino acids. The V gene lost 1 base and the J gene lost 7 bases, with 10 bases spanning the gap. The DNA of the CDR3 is TGTGCCAGCAGCTTAGTGAAGGGGTCTGGCTACACCTTC. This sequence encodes CASSLVKGSGYTF.

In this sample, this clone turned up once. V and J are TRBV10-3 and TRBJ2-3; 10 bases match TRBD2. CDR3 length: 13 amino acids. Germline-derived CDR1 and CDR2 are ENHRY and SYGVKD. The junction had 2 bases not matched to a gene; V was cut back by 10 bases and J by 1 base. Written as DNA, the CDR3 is TGTGCCACCCTAGCGGGGGGCACAGATACGCAGTATTTT. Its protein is CATLAGGTDTQYF.

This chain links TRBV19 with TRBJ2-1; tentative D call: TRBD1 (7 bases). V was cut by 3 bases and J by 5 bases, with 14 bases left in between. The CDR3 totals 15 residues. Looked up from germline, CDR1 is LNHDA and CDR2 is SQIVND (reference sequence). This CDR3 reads CASSIRQGGNNEQFF. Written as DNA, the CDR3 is TGTGCCAGTAGTATTCGCCAGGGGGGTAACAATGAGCAGTTCTTC.

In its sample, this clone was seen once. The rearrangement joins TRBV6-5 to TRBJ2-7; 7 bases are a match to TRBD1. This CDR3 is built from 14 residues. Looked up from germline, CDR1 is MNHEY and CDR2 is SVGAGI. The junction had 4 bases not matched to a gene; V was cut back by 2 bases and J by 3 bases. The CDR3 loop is CASSYRGGLYEQYF. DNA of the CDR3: TGTGCCAGCAGTTACAGAGGGGGCCTCTACGAGCAGTACTTC.

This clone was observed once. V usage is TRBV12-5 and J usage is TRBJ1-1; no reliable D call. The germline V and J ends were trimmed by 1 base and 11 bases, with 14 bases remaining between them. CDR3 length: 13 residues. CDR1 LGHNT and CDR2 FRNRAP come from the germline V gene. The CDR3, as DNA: TGTGCTAGTGGTTTGGGCGGAAAGTCAAGCGCTTTCTTT. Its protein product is CASGLGGKSSAFF. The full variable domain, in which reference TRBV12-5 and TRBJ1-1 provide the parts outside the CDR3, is DARVTQTPRHKVTEMGQEVTMRCQPILGHNTVFWYRQTMMQGLELLAYFRNRAPLDDSGMPKDRFSAEMPDATLATLKIQPSEPRDSAVYFCASGLGGKSSAFFGQGTRLTVV.

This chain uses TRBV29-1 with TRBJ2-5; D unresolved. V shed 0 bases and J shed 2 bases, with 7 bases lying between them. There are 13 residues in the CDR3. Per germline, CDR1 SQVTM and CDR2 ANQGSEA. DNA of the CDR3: TGCAGCGTTGAAGAGACCGTACAAGAGACCCAGTACTTC. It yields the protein CSVEETVQETQYF.

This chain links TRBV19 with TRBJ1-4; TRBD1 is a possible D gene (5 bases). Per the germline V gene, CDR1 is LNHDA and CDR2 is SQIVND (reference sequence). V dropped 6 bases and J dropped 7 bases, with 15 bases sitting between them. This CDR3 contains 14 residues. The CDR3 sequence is CASRGGETREKLFF. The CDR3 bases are TGTGCCAGTAGGGGGGGGGAGACCCGTGAAAAACTGTTTTTT.

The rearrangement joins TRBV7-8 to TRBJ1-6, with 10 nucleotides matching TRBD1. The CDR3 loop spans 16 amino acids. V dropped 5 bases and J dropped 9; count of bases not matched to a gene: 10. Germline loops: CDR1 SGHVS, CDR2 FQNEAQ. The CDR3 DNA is TGTGCCAGCAGCGCCCAACCGGGACAGGGGAGTTCACCCCTCCACTTT. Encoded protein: CASSAQPGQGSSPLHF.

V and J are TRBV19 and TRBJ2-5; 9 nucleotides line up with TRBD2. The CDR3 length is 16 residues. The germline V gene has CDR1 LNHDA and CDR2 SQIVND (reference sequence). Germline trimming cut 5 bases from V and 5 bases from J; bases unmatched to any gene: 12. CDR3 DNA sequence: TGTGCCAGTAGTCCGCCTAGGGGCGGGGGGGTGGAGACCCAGTACTTC. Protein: CASSPPRGGGVETQYF.

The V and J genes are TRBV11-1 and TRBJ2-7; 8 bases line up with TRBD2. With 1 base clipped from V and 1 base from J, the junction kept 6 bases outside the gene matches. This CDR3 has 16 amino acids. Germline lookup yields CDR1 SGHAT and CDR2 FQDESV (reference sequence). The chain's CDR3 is CASSLEVGLGSYEQYF. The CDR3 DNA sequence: TGTGCCAGCAGCTTAGAGGTGGGACTAGGATCCTACGAGCAGTACTTC.

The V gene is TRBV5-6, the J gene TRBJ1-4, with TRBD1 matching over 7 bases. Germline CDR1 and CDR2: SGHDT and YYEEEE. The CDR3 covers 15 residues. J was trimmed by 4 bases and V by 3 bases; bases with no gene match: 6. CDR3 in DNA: TGTGCCAGCAGCTCCCGACAGGGAAATAATGAAAAACTGTTTTTT. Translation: CASSSRQGNNEKLFF.

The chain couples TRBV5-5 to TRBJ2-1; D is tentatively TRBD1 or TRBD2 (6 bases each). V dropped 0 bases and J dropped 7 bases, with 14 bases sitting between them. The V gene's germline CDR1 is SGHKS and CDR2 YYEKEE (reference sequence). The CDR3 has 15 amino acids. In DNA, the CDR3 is TGTGCCAGCAGCTTGGTTGTGGGGGGCAGGAATGAGCAGTTCTTC. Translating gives CASSLVVGGRNEQFF.

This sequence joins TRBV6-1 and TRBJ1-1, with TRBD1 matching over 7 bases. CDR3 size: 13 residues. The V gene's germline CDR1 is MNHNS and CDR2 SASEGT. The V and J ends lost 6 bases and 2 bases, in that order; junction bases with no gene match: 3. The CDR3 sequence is CASRGTDNTEAFF. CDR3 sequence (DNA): TGTGCCAGCAGAGGGACAGACAACACTGAAGCTTTCTTT.

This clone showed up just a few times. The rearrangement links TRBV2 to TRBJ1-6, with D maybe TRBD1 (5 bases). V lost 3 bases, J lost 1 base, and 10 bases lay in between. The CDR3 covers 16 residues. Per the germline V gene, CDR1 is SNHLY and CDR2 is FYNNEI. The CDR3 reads CASSEGRFSYNSPLHF. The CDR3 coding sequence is TGTGCCAGCAGTGAGGGACGGTTTTCCTATAATTCACCCCTCCACTTT.

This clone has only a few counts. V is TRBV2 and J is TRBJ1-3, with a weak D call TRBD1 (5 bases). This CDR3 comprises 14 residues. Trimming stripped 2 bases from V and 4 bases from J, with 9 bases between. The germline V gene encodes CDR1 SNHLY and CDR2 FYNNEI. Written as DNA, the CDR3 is TGTGCCAGCAGTGAACAGGGCCAGGGAAACACCATATATTTT. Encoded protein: CASSEQGQGNTIYF.

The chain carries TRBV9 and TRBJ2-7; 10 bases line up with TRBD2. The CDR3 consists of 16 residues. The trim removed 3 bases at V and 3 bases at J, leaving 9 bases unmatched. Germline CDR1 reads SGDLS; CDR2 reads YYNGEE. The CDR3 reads CASSARPGLAVYEQYF. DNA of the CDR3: TGTGCCAGCAGCGCGCGCCCTGGACTAGCGGTCTACGAGCAGTACTTC.

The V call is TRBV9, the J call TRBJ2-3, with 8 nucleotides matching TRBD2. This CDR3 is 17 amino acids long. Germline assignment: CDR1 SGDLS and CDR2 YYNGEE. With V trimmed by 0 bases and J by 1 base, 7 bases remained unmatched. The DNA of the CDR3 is TGTGCCAGCAGCGTAGGGCGGGGGGTTCTTGGCACAGATACGCAGTATTTT. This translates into CASSVGRGVLGTDTQYF.

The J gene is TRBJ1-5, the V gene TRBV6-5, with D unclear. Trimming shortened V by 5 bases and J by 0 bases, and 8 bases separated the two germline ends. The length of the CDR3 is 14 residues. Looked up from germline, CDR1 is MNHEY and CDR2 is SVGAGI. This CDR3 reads CASSPSYSNQPQHF. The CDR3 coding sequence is TGTGCCAGCAGTCCCTCATATAGCAATCAGCCCCAGCATTTT.

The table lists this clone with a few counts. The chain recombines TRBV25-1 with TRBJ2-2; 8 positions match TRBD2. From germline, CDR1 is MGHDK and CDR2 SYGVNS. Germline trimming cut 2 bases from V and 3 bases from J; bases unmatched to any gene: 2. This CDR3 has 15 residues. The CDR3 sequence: CASSEGGLDTGELFF. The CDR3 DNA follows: TGTGCCAGCAGTGAAGGGGGACTAGACACCGGGGAGCTGTTTTTT.